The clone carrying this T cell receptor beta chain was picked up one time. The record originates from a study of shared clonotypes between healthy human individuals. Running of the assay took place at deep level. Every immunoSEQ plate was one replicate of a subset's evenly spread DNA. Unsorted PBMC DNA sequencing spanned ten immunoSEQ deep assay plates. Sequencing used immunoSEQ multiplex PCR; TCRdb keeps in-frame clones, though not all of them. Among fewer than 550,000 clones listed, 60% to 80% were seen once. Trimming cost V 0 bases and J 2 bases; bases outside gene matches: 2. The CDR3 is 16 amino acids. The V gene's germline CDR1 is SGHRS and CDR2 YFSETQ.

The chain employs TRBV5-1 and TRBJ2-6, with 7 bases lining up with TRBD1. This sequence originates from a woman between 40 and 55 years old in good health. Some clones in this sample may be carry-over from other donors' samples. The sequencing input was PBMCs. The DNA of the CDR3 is TGCGCCAGCAGCTTGGTGGGGACAGCTGGGGCCAACGTCCTGACTTTC. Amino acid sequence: CASSLVGTAGANVLTF.